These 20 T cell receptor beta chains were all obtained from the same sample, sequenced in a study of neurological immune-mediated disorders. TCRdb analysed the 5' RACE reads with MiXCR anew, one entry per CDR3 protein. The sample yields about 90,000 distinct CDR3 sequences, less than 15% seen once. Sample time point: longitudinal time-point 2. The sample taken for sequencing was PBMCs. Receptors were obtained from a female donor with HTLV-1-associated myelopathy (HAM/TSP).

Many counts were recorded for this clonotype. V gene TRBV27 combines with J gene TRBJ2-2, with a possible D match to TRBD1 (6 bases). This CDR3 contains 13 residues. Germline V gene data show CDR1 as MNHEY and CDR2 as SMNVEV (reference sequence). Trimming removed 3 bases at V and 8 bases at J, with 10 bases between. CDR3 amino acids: CASSFQGGGELFF. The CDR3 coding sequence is TGTGCCAGCAGTTTTCAAGGGGGAGGGGAGCTGTTTTTT.

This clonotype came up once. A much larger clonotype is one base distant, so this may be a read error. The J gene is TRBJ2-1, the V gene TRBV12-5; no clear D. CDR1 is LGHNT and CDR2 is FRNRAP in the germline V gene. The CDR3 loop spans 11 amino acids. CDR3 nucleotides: TGTGCTAGTGGTTTGATCGATGATCAGTTCTTC. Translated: CASGLIDDQFF.

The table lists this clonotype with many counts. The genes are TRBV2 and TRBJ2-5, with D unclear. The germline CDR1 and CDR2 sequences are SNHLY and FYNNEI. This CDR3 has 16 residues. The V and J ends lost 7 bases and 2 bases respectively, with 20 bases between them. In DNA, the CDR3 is TGTGCCAGCATTCCCCTTGACACCTTAAGACAAGAGACCCAGTACTTC. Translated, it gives CASIPLDTLRQETQYF.

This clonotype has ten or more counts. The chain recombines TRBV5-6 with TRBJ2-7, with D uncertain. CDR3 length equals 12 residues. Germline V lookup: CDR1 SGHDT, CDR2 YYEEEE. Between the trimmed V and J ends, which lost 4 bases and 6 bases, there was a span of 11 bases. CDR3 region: CASSPGYREQYF. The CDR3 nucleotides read TGTGCCAGCAGCCCCGGCTACCGCGAGCAGTACTTC. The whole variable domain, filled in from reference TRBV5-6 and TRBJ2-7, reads DAGVTQSPTHLIKTRGQQVTLRCSPKSGHDTVSWYQQALGQGPQFIFQYYEEEERQRGNFPDRFSGHQFPNYSSELNVNALLLGDSALYLCASSPGYREQYFGPGTRLTVT.

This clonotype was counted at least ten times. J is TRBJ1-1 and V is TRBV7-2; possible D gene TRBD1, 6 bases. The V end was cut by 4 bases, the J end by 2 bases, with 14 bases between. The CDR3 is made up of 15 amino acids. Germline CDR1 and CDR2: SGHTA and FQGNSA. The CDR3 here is CASSYIPGQNTEAFF. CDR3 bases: TGTGCCAGCAGCTATATACCGGGACAAAACACTGAAGCTTTCTTT. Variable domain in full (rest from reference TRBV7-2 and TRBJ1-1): GAGVSQSPSNKVTEKGKDVELRCDPISGHTALYWYRQSLGQGLEFLIYFQGNSAPDKSGLPSDRFSAERTGGSVSTLTIQRTQQEDSAVYLCASSYIPGQNTEAFFGQGTRLTVV.

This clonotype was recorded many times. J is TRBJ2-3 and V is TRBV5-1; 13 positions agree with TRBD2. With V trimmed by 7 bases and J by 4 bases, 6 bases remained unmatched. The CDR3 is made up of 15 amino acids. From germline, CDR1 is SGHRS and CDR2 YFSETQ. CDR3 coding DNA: TGCGCCAGCTCGGGACTAGCGGGGAGGGCAGATACGCAGTATTTT. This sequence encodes CASSGLAGRADTQYF.

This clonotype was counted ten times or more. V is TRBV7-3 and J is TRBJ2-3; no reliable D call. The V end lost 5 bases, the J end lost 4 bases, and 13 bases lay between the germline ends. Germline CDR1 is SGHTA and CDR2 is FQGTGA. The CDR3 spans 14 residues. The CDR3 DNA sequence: TGTGCCAGCAGCCCCGGCCTTCAACCAGATACGCAGTATTTT. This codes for CASSPGLQPDTQYF.

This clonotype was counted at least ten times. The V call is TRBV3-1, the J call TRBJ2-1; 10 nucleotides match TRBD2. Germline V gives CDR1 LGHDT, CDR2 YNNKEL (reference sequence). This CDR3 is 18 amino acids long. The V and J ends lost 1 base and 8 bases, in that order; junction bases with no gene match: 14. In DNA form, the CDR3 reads TGTGCCAGCAGCCAAGCGGAAAGTAGCGGGGGGATGGAGGATGAGCAGTTCTTC. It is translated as CASSQAESSGGMEDEQFF.

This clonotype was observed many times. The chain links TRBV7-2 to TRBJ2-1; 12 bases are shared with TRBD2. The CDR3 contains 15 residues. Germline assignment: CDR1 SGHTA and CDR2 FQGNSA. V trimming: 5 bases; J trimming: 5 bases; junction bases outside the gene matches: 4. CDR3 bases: TGTGCCAGCAGCACTAGCGGGGGGACGGACAATGAGCAGTTCTTC. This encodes CASSTSGGTDNEQFF.

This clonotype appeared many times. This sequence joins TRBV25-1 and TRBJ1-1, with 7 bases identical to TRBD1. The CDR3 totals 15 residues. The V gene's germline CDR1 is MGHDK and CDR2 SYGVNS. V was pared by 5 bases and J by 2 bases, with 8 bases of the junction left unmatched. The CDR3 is CASSKFRTGNTEAFF. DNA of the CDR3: TGTGCCAGCAGTAAGTTTAGGACAGGTAACACTGAAGCTTTCTTT.

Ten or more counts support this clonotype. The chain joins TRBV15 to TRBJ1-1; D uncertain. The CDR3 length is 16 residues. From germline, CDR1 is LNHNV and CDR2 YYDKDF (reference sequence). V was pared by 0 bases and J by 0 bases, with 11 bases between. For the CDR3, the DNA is TGTGCCACCAGCAGAGATCAATTTAGAATGAACACTGAAGCTTTCTTT. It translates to CATSRDQFRMNTEAFF. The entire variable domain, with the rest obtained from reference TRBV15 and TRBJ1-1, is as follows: DAMVIQNPRYQVTQFGKPVTLSCSQTLNHNVMYWYQQKSSQAPKLLFHYYDKDFNNEADTPDNFQSRRPNTSFCFLDIRSPGLGDTAMYLCATSRDQFRMNTEAFFGQGTRLTVV.

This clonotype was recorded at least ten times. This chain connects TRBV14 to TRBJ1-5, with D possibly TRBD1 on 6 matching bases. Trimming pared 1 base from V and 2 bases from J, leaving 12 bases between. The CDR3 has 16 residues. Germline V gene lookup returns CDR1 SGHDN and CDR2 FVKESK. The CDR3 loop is CASSQAVQGGNQPQHF. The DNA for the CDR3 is TGTGCCAGCAGCCAAGCGGTACAGGGTGGCAATCAGCCCCAGCATTTT.

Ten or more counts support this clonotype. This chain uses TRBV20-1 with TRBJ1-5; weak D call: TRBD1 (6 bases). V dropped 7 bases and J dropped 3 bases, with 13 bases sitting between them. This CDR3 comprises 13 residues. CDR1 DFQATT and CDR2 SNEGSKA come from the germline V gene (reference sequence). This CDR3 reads CSGRQATNQPQHF. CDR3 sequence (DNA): TGCAGTGGGCGACAGGCTACCAATCAGCCCCAGCATTTT.

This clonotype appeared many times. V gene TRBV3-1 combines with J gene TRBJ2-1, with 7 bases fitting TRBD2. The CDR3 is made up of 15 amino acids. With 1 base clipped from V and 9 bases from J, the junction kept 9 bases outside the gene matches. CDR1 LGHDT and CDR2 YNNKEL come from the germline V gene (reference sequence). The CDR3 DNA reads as TGTGCCAGCAGCCAAGGGCCGGATCCTAGCGGTGAGCAGTTCTTC. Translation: CASSQGPDPSGEQFF.

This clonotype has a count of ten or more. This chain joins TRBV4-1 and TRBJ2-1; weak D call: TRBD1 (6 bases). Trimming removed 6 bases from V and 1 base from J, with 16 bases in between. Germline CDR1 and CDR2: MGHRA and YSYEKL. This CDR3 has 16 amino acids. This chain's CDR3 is CASRAGQPLSYNEQFF. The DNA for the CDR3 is TGCGCCAGCAGGGCTGGACAGCCATTATCCTACAATGAGCAGTTCTTC.

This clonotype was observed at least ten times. In DNA, the CDR3 is TGTGCCAGCAGCTTAGGAGGGAACACAGATACGCAGTATTTT. The encoded protein is CASSLGGNTDTQYF. This rearrangement joins TRBV7-9 to TRBJ2-3, with a tentative D call TRBD2 (5 bases). The length of the CDR3 is 14 residues. The V end was cut by 1 base, the J end by 2 bases, with 7 bases between. Germline loops: CDR1 SEHNR, CDR2 FQNEAQ (reference sequence).

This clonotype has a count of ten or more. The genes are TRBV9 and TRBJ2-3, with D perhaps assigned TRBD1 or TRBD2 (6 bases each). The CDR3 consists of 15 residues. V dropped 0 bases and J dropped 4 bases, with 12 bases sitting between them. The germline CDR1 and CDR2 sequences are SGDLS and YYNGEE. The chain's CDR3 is CASSVGGAGADTQYF. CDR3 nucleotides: TGTGCCAGCAGCGTAGGGGGGGCCGGGGCAGATACGCAGTATTTT. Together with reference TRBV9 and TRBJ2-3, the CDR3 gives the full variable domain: DSGVTQTPKHLITATGQRVTLRCSPRSGDLSVYWYQQSLDQGLQFLIQYYNGEERAKGNILERFSAQQFPDLHSELNLSSLELGDSALYFCASSVGGAGADTQYFGPGTRLTVL.

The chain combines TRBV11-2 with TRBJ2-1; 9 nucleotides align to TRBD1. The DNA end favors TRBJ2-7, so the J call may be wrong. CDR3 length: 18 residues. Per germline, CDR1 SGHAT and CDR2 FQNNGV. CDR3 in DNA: TGTGCCAGCAGCTTAGGGGGACAGGGTGCCTATATTGGTAACGAGCAGTACTTC. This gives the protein CASSLGGQGAYIGNEQYF.

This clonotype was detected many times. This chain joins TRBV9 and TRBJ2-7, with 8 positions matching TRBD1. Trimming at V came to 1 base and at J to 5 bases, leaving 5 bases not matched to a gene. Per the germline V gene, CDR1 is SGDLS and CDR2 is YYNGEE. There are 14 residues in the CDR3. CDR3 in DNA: TGTGCCAGCAGCGTATCAGGGGGCAACCACGAGCAGTACTTC. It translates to CASSVSGGNHEQYF.

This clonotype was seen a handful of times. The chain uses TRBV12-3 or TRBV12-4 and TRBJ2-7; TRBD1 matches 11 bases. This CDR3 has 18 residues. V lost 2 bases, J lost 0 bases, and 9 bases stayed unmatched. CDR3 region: CASSLYAWTGGGSYEQYF. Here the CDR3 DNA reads TGTGCCAGCAGTTTATATGCTTGGACAGGGGGCGGCTCCTACGAGCAGTACTTC.